This T cell receptor beta chain was captured by sequencing in a study of T-cell memory formation after mild COVID-19. Points from the study as a whole: Pre-infection memory contained some responding clones, which suggested that cross-reactive memory had joined. CD8+ contracting clones occupied EMRA, while CD4+ ones occupied mainly CM and EM.

5'RACE primed from the constant segment yielded TCR alpha and TCR beta cDNA libraries bearing sample barcodes and UMIs. MiXCR, run by TCRdb on the 5' RACE reads, gives a single entry per CDR3 protein. The sample shows 350,000 to 450,000 distinct CDR3 sequences, 24% of them seen only once. In its sample, this clonotype was seen a few times. Its target is not known. The length of the CDR3 is 17 residues. Germline V gene sequence: CDR1 SEHNR, CDR2 FQNEAQ (reference sequence). V was clipped by 5 bases and J by 5 bases; unmatched bases: 10. The rearrangement joins TRBV7-9 to TRBJ2-1; 12 bases fit TRBD2. What was sequenced was PBMCs or a T cell subset sorted from them (not recorded which). The sequence was obtained from an adult woman who had mild COVID-19 (a few samples of this study predate the infection). Cell type and time point are not known. CDR3 amino acids: CASSPLVGLAGNNEQFF. CDR3 coding DNA: TGTGCCAGCAGCCCCCTCGTAGGACTAGCGGGGAACAATGAGCAGTTCTTC. Filled out from reference TRBV7-9 and TRBJ2-1, the complete variable domain reads DTGVSQNPRHKITKRGQNVTFRCDPISEHNRLYWYRQTLGQGPEFLTYFQNEAQLEKSRLLSDRFSAERPKGSFSTLEIQRTEQGDSAMYLCASSPLVGLAGNNEQFFGPGTRLTVL.